Reported below is one T cell receptor beta chain. As yet, its antigen is unknown. This record belongs to a study of breast tumors, draining lymph nodes, adjacent tissues. Study observations and caveats: Data fit most tumor T cells coming from lymph node, expanding in tumor. Tumor repertoires ranked between lymph nodes and nontumor tissue in diversity, with V and J gene preferences. That most tumor T cells come from lymph nodes remained unproven.

Using its own MiXCR run on the multiplex PCR reads, TCRdb lists one record per CDR3 protein. Here the sample spans tens of thousands of distinct CDR3 sequences, approximately 57% being singletons. Trimming stripped 6 bases from V and 0 bases from J, with 9 bases between. The CDR3 extends over 14 amino acids. CDR1 and CDR2 (germline): KGHDR, SFDVKD. This clonotype was obtained from a female donor with breast cancer. Some clones in this sample may be carry-over from other donors' samples. Sequencing was performed on breast tumor tissue. The V and J genes are TRBV24-1 and TRBJ2-3; D may be TRBD1 or TRBD2 (6 bases each). As DNA, the CDR3 is TGTGCCACCAGTAGGGGGGCAAGCACAGATACGCAGTATTTT. Protein product: CATSRGASTDTQYF.